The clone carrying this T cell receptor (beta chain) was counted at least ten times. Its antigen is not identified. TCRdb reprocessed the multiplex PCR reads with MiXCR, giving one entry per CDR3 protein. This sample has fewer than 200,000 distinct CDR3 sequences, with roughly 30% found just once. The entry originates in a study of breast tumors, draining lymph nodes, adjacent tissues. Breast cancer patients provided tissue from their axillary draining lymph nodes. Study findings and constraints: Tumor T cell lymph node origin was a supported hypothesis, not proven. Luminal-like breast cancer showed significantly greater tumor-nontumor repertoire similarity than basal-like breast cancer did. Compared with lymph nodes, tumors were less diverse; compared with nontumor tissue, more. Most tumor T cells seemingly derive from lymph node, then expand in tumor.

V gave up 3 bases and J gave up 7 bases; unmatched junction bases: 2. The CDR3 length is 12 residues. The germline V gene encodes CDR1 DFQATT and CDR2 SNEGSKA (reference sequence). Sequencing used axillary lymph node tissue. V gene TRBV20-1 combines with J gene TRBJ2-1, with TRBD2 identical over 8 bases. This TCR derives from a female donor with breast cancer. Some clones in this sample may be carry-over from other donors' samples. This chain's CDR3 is CSARGLGNEQFF. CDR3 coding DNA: TGCAGTGCTAGGGGACTAGGAAATGAGCAGTTCTTC.